The entry below gives a single TCR beta chain sequence along with its context. Measured with immunoSEQ multiplex PCR; TCRdb has only the in-frame clones, and not every one. The sample records 15,000 to 20,000 clones, less than 95% being singletons. Germline assignment: CDR1 LNHDA and CDR2 SQIVND (reference sequence). Trimming cost V 5 bases and J 0 bases, with 20 bases left between them. This CDR3 comprises 18 residues. This sample is drawn from a study of blood T cell dynamics during melanoma immunotherapy. Time point specified: week 3, after first cycle of checkpoint inhibitor. This receptor was taken from a human donor with melanoma. The input for sequencing was effector memory CD8+ T cells from blood, taken from a patient treated with checkpoint blockade. This chain uses TRBV19 with TRBJ2-1, with D possibly TRBD2 on 6 matching bases. In nucleotides, the CDR3 is TGTGCCAGTAGTTCACCCTCCGAGCTAGCGCACTCCTACAATGAGCAGTTCTTC. Its protein is CASSSPSELAHSYNEQFF.